This T cell receptor (beta chain) was observed in a study of blood T cell repertoires in COVID-19 (TCRdb year 2020). Concerning the study at large: The collaborator samples originated in the United States, Italy and Spain and spanned the acute and convalescent phases of COVID-19. The material from the prospective study consisted of cDNA or gDNA derived from T cells, B-cell-depleted T cells, or PBMCs. The dataset comprised deeply sampled blood TCRbeta repertoires from subjects exposed to, actively infected with, or recovered from COVID-19. The repertoires were released in a freely available public database meant as a resource for research on the immune response to SARS-CoV-2. Samples came from the ongoing ImmuneRACE study (first 160 participants) plus 1,254 subjects from 6 global collaborators. A de-identified subject ID, COVID-19 status, age in years and sex were almost always included in the sample metadata. Where HLA class I and class II types were available, the types were taken from metadata supplied by the sample provider, not from assay-based typing. General conclusions and limits of the study: The amount of clinical and demographic metadata varied by source and participant and was provided uncurated.

TCRbeta CDR3 regions were amplified from genomic DNA by means of the immunoSEQ Assay, a bias-controlled multiplex PCR. In the authors' own workflow: Within the assay, amplification of reference gene primers was used to estimate how many nucleated cells each sample contained. To quantify the absolute abundance of each unique TCRbeta CDR3 rearrangement, sequence reads were collapsed and filtered. For each sample, productive Simpson clonality was calculated as the square root of Simpson's diversity index over productive rearrangements. As stored in TCRdb, this immuneACCESS dataset retains in-frame rearrangements with V and J assigned. A fraction of the clones does not appear; measured against another copy, unresolved V genes explain less than half of the discrepancy, and the remainder lacks a known reason. The V and J calls and clone size are taken from that table; D and trimming were inferred from the DNA. The sample profile shows 200,000 to 250,000 clones; about 80% of them were found once. The ten most abundant clones make up roughly 2% of the sample.

The germline V gene encodes CDR1 WNHNN and CDR2 SYGVQD (reference sequence). Cut back by 10 bases and 10 bases, the V and J ends lie 17 bases apart. Measured from the cysteine to the phenylalanine, the CDR3 is 13 residues long. CDR3 DNA is the only sequence kept; it has 39 bases, read in frame from the first base. On this clone itself: The specificity of this receptor is unknown. Within one base of it there is no much larger clone, and no base qualities were kept.

Samples from volunteer blood donors who had recovered from COVID-19 were contributed by a second Seattle source. Each collaborating institution followed its own protocols to collect whole blood in K2EDTA tubes. For TCRbeta analysis, collaborator samples were shipped as frozen whole blood, as isolated PBMCs, or as DNA extracted from either sample type. Sequencing was done on a sample of peripheral blood. This sequence uses TRBV10-1 and TRBJ1-6, and the D gene may be TRBD1, 6 bases matching. The sequence derives from a man between 25 and 39 years old who had recovered from COVID-19. Here is the DNA: TGCGCCACCAGCCAGGGGTGGTCGTCACCCCTCCACTTT. This codes for CATSQGWSSPLHF.